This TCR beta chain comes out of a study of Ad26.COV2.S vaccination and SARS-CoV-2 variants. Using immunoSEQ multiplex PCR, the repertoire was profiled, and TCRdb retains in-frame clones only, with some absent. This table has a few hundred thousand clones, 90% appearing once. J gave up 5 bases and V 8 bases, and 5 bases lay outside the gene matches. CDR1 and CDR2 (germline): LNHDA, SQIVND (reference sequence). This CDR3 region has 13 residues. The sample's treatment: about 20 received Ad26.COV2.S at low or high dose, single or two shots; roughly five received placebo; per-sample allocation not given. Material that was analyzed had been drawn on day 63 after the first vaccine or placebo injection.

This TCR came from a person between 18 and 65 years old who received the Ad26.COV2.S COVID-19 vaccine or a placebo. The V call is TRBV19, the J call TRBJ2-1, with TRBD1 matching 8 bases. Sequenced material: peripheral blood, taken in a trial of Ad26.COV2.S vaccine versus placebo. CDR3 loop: CASAQGADNEQFF. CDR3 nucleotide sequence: TGTGCCAGTGCCCAGGGGGCGGACAATGAGCAGTTCTTC.